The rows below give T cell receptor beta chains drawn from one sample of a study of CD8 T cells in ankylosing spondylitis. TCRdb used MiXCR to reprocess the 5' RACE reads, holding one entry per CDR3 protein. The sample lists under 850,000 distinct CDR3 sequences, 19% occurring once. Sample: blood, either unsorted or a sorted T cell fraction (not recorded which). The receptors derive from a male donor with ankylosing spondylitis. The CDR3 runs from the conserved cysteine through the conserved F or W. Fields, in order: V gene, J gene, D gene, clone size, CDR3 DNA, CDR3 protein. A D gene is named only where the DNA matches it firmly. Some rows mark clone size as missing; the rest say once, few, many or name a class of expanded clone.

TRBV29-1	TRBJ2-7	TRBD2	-	TGCAGCGTTTTGGGGGAGGGGGAGCAGTACTTC	CSVLGEGEQYF
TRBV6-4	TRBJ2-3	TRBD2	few	TGTGCCAGCAGTGACGGGGAGTCGGGGTCTAGCGGCGCAGATACGCAGTATTTT	CASSDGESGSSGADTQYF
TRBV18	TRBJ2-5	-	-	TGTGCCAGCTCACCAACGAGGGCCCAAGAGACCCAGTACTTC	CASSPTRAQETQYF
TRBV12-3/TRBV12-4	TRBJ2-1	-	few	TGTGCCAGCACCCGGACGGGGGTTTTGAATGAGCAGTTCTTC	CASTRTGVLNEQFF
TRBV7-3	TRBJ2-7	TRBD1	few	TGTGCCAGCAGCTTAAGCGGCCGGGGACAGGGAAGGAACGAGCAGTACTTC	CASSLSGRGQGRNEQYF
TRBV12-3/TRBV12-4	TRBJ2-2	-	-	TGTGCCAGCAGTCCCAATAGCGGCACCGGGGAGCTGTTTTTT	CASSPNSGTGELFF
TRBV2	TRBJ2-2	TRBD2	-	TGTGCCAGCAGAAGGGATAGCGGGGGAGGCGTTCGGTTTGGGGAGCTGTTTTTT	CASRRDSGGGVRFGELFF
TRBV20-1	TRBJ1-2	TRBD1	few	TGCAGTGCAGACACCGGGACAGCGGTATCCCACTATGGCTACACCTTC	CSADTGTAVSHYGYTF
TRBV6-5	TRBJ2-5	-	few	TGTGCCAGCAGTTACTCCGGCCCCGTAGAGACCCAGTACTTC	CASSYSGPVETQYF
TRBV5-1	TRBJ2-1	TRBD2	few	TGCGCCAGCAGCGGGGGGGGACTAGCGGGAGCCCATGAGCAGTTCTTC	CASSGGGLAGAHEQFF
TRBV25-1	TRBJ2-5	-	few	TGTGCCAGCAGTGAATTCCGAACGGGAAGGGAGACCCAGTACTTC	CASSEFRTGRETQYF
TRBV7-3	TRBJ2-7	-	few	TGTGCCAGCAGCCCTACAGGGAGCCCCTACGAGCAGTACTTC	CASSPTGSPYEQYF
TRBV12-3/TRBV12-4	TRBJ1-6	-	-	TGTGCCAGCAGTTTTCGGTCAGATCGAAGTTCACCCCTCCACTTT	CASSFRSDRSSPLHF
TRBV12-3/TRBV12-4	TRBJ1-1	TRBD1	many	TGTGCCAGCGCCGTTGGGACAGAGAACACTGAAGCTTTCTTT	CASAVGTENTEAFF
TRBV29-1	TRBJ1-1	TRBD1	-	TGCAGCGTTGTCAAGGGGGCGGAAGTTGAAGCTTTCTTT	CSVVKGAEVEAFF
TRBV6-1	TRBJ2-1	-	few	TGTGCCAGCAGGGAAGCGCTCTCCTACAATGAGCAGTTCTTC	CASREALSYNEQFF
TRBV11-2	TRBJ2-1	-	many	TGTGCCAGCAGCTTTACGAACTCAGTACAGGATGAGCAGTTCTTC	CASSFTNSVQDEQFF
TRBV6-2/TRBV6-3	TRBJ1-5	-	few	TGTGCCAGCAGGGGACGGACCGGTCAGCCCCAGCATTTT	CASRGRTGQPQHF
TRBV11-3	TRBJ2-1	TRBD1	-	TGTGCCAGCAGCTTAGTCTCAGGACAGGGTATTGAGCAGTTCTTC	CASSLVSGQGIEQFF
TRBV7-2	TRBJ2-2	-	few	TGTGCCAGCAGGGAAACAGGGTACACCGGGGAGCTGTTTTTT	CASRETGYTGELFF
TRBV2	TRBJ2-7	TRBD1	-	TGTGCCATCGACCAGAGGACAGGGGGGGACGAGCAGTACTTC	CAIDQRTGGDEQYF
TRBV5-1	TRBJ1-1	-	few	TGCGCCAGCAGGCCGGGGGGAGTGAACACTGAAGCTTTCTTT	CASRPGGVNTEAFF
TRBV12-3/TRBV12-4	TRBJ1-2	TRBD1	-	TGTGCCAGCAGTCCGACCGGGACAGGGGTCGGCTACACCTTC	CASSPTGTGVGYTF
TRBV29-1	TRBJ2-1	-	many	TGCAGCGTTTACAGCGGCTCCTACAATGAGCAGTTCTTC	CSVYSGSYNEQFF
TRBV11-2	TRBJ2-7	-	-	TGTGCCAGCAGCCCCTGGACTGGCGGGTACTACGAGCAGTACTTC	CASSPWTGGYYEQYF
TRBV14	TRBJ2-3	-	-	TGTGCCAGCAGCCTAAGCCCTCTGAGCACAGATACGCAGTATTTT	CASSLSPLSTDTQYF
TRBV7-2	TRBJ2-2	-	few	TGTGCCAGCAGCTTAGGAGGGTGGCAGGGAAACACCGGGGAGCTGTTTTTT	CASSLGGWQGNTGELFF
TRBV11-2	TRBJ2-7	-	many	TGTGCCAGCAGCTTAGGACTGTACGCCGCCTACGAGCAGTACTTC	CASSLGLYAAYEQYF
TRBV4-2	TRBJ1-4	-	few	TGTGCCAGCAGCCAACAGGGATTGAACGAAAAACTGTTTTTT	CASSQQGLNEKLFF
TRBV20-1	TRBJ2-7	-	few	TGCAGTGCCGACGGGACCGTCCAGAGCTCCTACGAGCAGTACTTC	CSADGTVQSSYEQYF
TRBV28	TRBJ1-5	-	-	TGTGCCAGCAGTTTTACGGTCATTCAGCCCCAGCATTTT	CASSFTVIQPQHF
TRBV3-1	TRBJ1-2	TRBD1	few	TGTGCCAGCAGCCTAACGGGACAGGGGACCCATGGCTACACCTTC	CASSLTGQGTHGYTF
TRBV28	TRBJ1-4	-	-	TGTGCCAGCAGTCGGACAAGAACTAATGAAAAACTGTTTTTT	CASSRTRTNEKLFF
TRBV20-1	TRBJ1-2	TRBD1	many	TGCAGTGCTAGCCCCAGGACAGGGTCCGCGGGTGGCTACACCTTC	CSASPRTGSAGGYTF
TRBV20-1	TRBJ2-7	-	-	TGCAGTGCTAGAGAGGCAGGCCCCTACGAGCAGTACTTC	CSAREAGPYEQYF
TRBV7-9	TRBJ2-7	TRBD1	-	TGTGCCAGCAGCCATAGGACAGGGAACTACGAGCAGTACTTC	CASSHRTGNYEQYF
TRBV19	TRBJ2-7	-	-	TGTGCCAGTAGCGTTCGGGACAAGAGCTCCTACGAGCAGTACTTC	CASSVRDKSSYEQYF
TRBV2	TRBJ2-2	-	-	TGTGGGGTGTGGGGGGACGGTCCATCCGGGGAGCTGTTTTTT	CGVWGDGPSGELFF
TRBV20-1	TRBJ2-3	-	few	TGCAGTGCTAACCGGGACCCCAGCACAGATACGCAGTATTTT	CSANRDPSTDTQYF
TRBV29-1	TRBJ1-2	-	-	TGCAGCGTTGAATGGGGCAGCGCTAACTATGGCTACACCTTC	CSVEWGSANYGYTF
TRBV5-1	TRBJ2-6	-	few	TGCGCCAGCAGCTTGGGCGGTTTCAGCCCATCTGGGGCCAACGTCCTGACTTTC	CASSLGGFSPSGANVLTF
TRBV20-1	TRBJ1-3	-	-	TGCAGTGCTAGAGATCATCTTCGGGACACCATATATTTT	CSARDHLRDTIYF
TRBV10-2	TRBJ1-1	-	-	TGCGCCAGCAGTGAGGAGGGGTGGGACACTGAAGCTTTCTTT	CASSEEGWDTEAFF
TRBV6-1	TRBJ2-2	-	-	TGTGCCAGCAGTGAAGAGGGGGGGTCTTCCGGGGAGCTGTTTTTT	CASSEEGGSSGELFF
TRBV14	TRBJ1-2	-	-	TGTGCCAGCAGCCAAGGGCCGACAGAAAAATATGGCTACACCTTC	CASSQGPTEKYGYTF
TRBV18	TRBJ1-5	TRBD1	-	TGTGCCAGCTCACCCACAGGGGGCTACAATCAGCCCCAGCATTTT	CASSPTGGYNQPQHF
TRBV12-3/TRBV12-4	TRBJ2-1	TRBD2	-	TGTGCCAGCAGGCGACTAGCGGGAGGGTACAATGAGCAGTTCTTC	CASRRLAGGYNEQFF
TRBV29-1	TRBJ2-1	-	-	TGCAGCGTGGAAAGACTGGACCGTCACAATGAGCAGTTCTTC	CSVERLDRHNEQFF
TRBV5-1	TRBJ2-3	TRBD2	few	TGCGCCAGCAGCGAACTAGCGTCGATGGATACGCAGTATTTT	CASSELASMDTQYF
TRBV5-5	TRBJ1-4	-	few	TGTGCCAGCAGCCCTTTCATGGGAACTGAAAAACTGTTTTTT	CASSPFMGTEKLFF
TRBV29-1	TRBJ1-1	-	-	TGCAGCGTTGAAGGAGTAGGGCGCTCAGACACTGAAGCTTTCTTT	CSVEGVGRSDTEAFF
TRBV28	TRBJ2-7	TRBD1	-	TGTGCCAGCAGGTTGATAGGACAGGGGTCCTACGAGCAGTACTTC	CASRLIGQGSYEQYF
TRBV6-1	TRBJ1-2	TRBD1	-	TGTGCCAGCAGAAGCCGACAGGGAGGTGGCTACACCTTC	CASRSRQGGGYTF
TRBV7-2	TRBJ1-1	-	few	TGTGCCAGCAGCTTAAGGTCTGGGCTAGCTTTCTTT	CASSLRSGLAFF
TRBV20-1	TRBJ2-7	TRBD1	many	TGCAGTGCTTGCAGGAACAGGGGGGATTCCCACGAGCAGTACTTC	CSACRNRGDSHEQYF
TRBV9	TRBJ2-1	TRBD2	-	TGTGCCAGCAGCGTAATAGCGGGACAAGAACATGAGCAGTTCTTC	CASSVIAGQEHEQFF
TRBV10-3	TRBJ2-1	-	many	TGTGCCATCAGTGAGAGGGGGTCTCACAATGAGCAGTTCTTC	CAISERGSHNEQFF